The 21 T cell receptor beta chains in this list originate from one sample, sequenced in a study of blood T cell repertoires in COVID-19. The protocol was immunoSEQ multiplex PCR, while the TCRdb copy is restricted to in-frame clones and leaves out a portion. This table has about 220,000 clones, over 60% appearing once. Sequencing was performed on peripheral blood. All receptors derive from a woman aged 70-85 years with acute or convalescent COVID-19.

This clone was counted between two and nine times. The chain couples TRBV7-6 to TRBJ2-1; D unclear. The CDR3 is made up of 15 amino acids. Germline V CDR1 and CDR2: SGHVS, FNYEAQ. Deletions cut 2 bases from V and 0 bases from J, with 8 bases between. CDR3 residues: CASSLMESSYNEQFF. In DNA form, the CDR3 reads TGTGCCAGCAGCTTAATGGAGAGCTCCTACAATGAGCAGTTCTTC.

The table lists this clone with a count of one. This sequence joins TRBV28 and TRBJ2-4, with 7 positions matching TRBD2. This CDR3 has 15 residues. V gave up 3 bases and J gave up 6 bases; unmatched junction bases: 8. Germline V gene sequence: CDR1 MDHEN, CDR2 SYDVKM. The chain's CDR3 is CASSFGYGGGNIQYF. CDR3 in DNA: TGTGCCAGCAGTTTCGGCTACGGCGGGGGAAACATTCAGTACTTC.

The genes are TRBV12-3 or TRBV12-4 and TRBJ1-2, with TRBD1 as a possible D gene (5 bases). The V gene lost 6 bases and the J gene lost 8 bases, with 16 bases spanning the gap. This CDR3 comprises 13 residues. DNA of the CDR3: TGTGCCAGCAGGATTCAGGGTACAGTCGGCTACACCTTC. This encodes CASRIQGTVGYTF.

The V and J genes are TRBV10-3 and TRBJ1-2; 10 bases are shared with TRBD1. The J segment lost 13 bases and the V segment lost 2 bases, leaving 7 bases of the junction unmatched. This CDR3 is built from 13 residues. Germline CDR1 reads ENHRY; CDR2 reads SYGVKD. CDR3 DNA: TGTGCCATCAGTGAGCCGGGACAGGGGCTATTCACCTTC. Protein product: CAISEPGQGLFTF.

V and J are TRBV6-5 and TRBJ1-4; 8 bases line up with TRBD1. Trimming at V came to 6 bases and at J to 4 bases, leaving 4 bases not matched to a gene. Germline CDR1 reads MNHEY; CDR2 reads SVGAGI. The CDR3 spans 14 residues. The CDR3 nucleotides read TGTGCCAGCAGCTGGACAGGGTATAATGAAAAACTGTTTTTT. Residues: CASSWTGYNEKLFF.

The chain couples TRBV7-3 to TRBJ2-6, with TRBD2 as a possible D gene (7 bases). CDR1 and CDR2 (germline): SGHTA, FQGTGA. There are 17 residues in the CDR3. Trimming shortened V by 5 bases and J by 2 bases, and 16 bases separated the two germline ends. This CDR3 is CASSRTGGRAGANVLTF. As DNA, the CDR3 is TGTGCCAGCAGCCGAACGGGGGGCCGGGCTGGGGCCAACGTCCTGACTTTC.

The V call is TRBV10-3, the J call TRBJ2-7; D might be TRBD2 (5 bases). Trimming stripped 4 bases from V and 3 bases from J, with 7 bases between. Germline lookup yields CDR1 ENHRY and CDR2 SYGVKD. The CDR3 consists of 12 residues. The CDR3 DNA is TGTGCCATCAGTGGGAGCGGCTACGAGCAGTACGTC. This translates into CAISGSGYEQYV.

This chain connects TRBV28 to TRBJ2-1; D perhaps matches TRBD2 (7 bases). Trimming removed 6 bases at V and 8 bases at J, with 20 bases between. Germline V gives CDR1 MDHEN, CDR2 SYDVKM. CDR3 length: 15 amino acids. This CDR3 reads CASSEHRTGGDEQFF. The DNA of the CDR3 is TGTGCCAGCAGCGAGCACAGGACGGGGGGCGATGAGCAGTTCTTC.

The chain joins TRBV5-1 to TRBJ2-2; TRBD1 might be the D (5 bases). Trimming took off 4 bases at V and 0 bases at J, with 7 bases between the two ends. Germline V gene sequence: CDR1 SGHRS, CDR2 YFSETQ. This CDR3 comprises 14 residues. This chain's CDR3 is CASSIRANTGELFF. The CDR3 coding sequence is TGCGCCAGCAGCATCAGGGCGAACACCGGGGAGCTGTTTTTT.

The V gene is TRBV4-1, the J gene TRBJ2-1; a possible D gene is TRBD2 (5 bases). Trimming shortened V by 0 bases and J by 6 bases, and 15 bases separated the two germline ends. The CDR3 is 16 residues long. CDR1 MGHRA and CDR2 YSYEKL come from the germline V gene. CDR3: CASSQDRWASFNEQFF. In DNA, the CDR3 is TGCGCCAGCAGCCAAGATCGGTGGGCTAGCTTCAATGAGCAGTTCTTC.

This chain links TRBV3-1 (or the pseudogene TRBV3-2) with TRBJ2-2; possible D gene TRBD1, 6 bases. V shed 5 bases and J shed 1 base, with 14 bases lying between them. This CDR3 is 16 amino acids long. Germline CDR1 and CDR2: LGHDT and YNNKEL (reference sequence). The CDR3 loop is CASSVRDTRNTGELFF. CDR3 coding DNA: TGTGCCAGCAGCGTCAGGGACACGCGGAACACCGGGGAGCTGTTTTTT.

The CDR3 sequence is CASSAPRTGRLFGETQYF. CDR3 nucleotide sequence: TGCGCCAGCAGTGCCCCCCGGACAGGGAGACTTTTTGGGGAGACCCAGTACTTC. This chain links TRBV10-2 with TRBJ2-5; 8 nucleotides match TRBD1. Germline V gene sequence: CDR1 WSHSY, CDR2 SAAADI. The CDR3 length is 18 residues. With V trimmed by 4 bases and J by 5 bases, 18 bases remained unmatched.

J is TRBJ1-1 and V is TRBV5-5; D is ambiguous. CDR1 and CDR2 from the germline V gene are SGHKS and YYEKEE (reference sequence). There are 12 residues in the CDR3. V lost 4 bases and J 1 base, leaving 5 bases between the germline ends. In DNA form, the CDR3 reads TGTGCCAGCAGCCGACAGAACACTGAAGCTTTCTTT. It encodes CASSRQNTEAFF.

This clone occurred once. The V gene is TRBV5-1, the J gene TRBJ2-5; possibly TRBD2 for D (6 bases). Trimming shortened V by 3 bases and J by 5 bases, and 14 bases separated the two germline ends. CDR3 length: 14 residues. Germline CDR1 SGHRS, CDR2 YFSETQ. CDR3 bases: TGCGCCAGCAGCTCGTACTCGGGAGAGGAGACCCAGTACTTC. It is translated as CASSSYSGEETQYF.

The gene calls are TRBV7-2 and TRBJ1-5; D unclear. The CDR3 runs 13 residues. Germline V gene data show CDR1 as SGHTA and CDR2 as FQGNSA. The V end lost 4 bases, the J end lost 0 bases, and 4 bases lay between the germline ends. CDR3 coding DNA: TGTGCCAGCAGCTGGAGTAGCAATCAGCCCCAGCATTTT. Amino acid sequence: CASSWSSNQPQHF.

The chain is built from TRBV5-1 and TRBJ2-3, with TRBD1 identical over 7 bases. Germline trimming cut 4 bases from V and 0 bases from J; bases unmatched to any gene: 5. Germline lookup yields CDR1 SGHRS and CDR2 YFSETQ. CDR3 length: 15 amino acids. CDR3: CASSRGGGSTDTQYF. DNA for the CDR3: TGCGCCAGCAGCCGAGGGGGCGGTAGCACAGATACGCAGTATTTT.

This clone was seen a handful of times. The chain couples TRBV15 to TRBJ1-4; D perhaps matches TRBD1 (5 bases). Germline V gives CDR1 LNHNV, CDR2 YYDKDF (reference sequence). Trimming cost V 3 bases and J 16 bases, with 18 bases left between them. This CDR3 has 13 amino acids. The DNA of the CDR3 is TGTGCCACCAGCAGGGAAACAGGCCCCAGTAGGTTTTTT. Protein: CATSRETGPSRFF.

This clone was detected once. The chain uses TRBV10-3 and TRBJ1-3; TRBD1 might be the D (6 bases). The CDR3 has 16 amino acids. Per the germline V gene, CDR1 is ENHRY and CDR2 is SYGVKD. V was clipped by 6 bases and J by 0 bases, with 15 bases between them. The CDR3 coding sequence is TGTGCCATCAGATCAGGGGCCGGGGCCTCTGGAAACACCATATATTTT. Amino acid sequence: CAIRSGAGASGNTIYF.

This chain uses TRBV19 with TRBJ1-5; D remains unclear. The V gene lost 8 bases and the J gene lost 0 bases, with 8 bases spanning the gap. Per the germline V gene, CDR1 is LNHDA and CDR2 is SQIVND (reference sequence). The CDR3 runs to 13 residues. DNA for the CDR3: TGTGCCAGTGGAGAGTATAGCAATCAGCCCCAGCATTTT. This codes for CASGEYSNQPQHF.

On this clone: Different DNA sequences within this sample yield the same CDR3. The chain is built from TRBV6-5 and TRBJ2-7; weak D call: TRBD1 (5 bases). CDR3 length: 15 residues. The germline gives CDR1 MNHEY, CDR2 SVGAGI. V was clipped by 0 bases and J by 0 bases, with 9 bases between them. The chain's CDR3 is CASSYSPGNSYEQYF. CDR3 nucleotide sequence: TGTGCCAGCAGTTACTCGCCAGGGAACTCCTACGAGCAGTACTTC.

The chain carries TRBV30 and TRBJ2-5, with D possibly TRBD1 on 6 matching bases. CDR1 and CDR2 (germline): GTSNPN, SVGIG (reference sequence). CDR3 length equals 13 residues. Trimming left V 5 bases short and J 5 bases short, with 15 bases between. The CDR3 nucleotides are TGTGCCTGGGCACAGGGTAGGGTGGAGACCCAGTACTTC. As protein: CAWAQGRVETQYF.